The 9 T cell receptor beta chains below come from one sample, sequenced in a study of blood T cell repertoires in COVID-19. Assay used: immunoSEQ multiplex PCR; TCRdb lists only in-frame clones, some missing. Here the sample spans roughly 290,000 clones, approximately 84% being singletons. Sequenced sample: peripheral blood. These receptor sequences come from a person between 70 and 80 years old with COVID-19, enrolled during active disease.

CDR3 in DNA: TGTGCCAGCAGTTATGGACAGGGGGATAGAAATGAGCAGTTCTTC. Protein: CASSYGQGDRNEQFF. The rearrangement links TRBV7-3 to TRBJ2-1; TRBD1 matches at 10 bases. The CDR3 has 15 amino acids. The germline V gene encodes CDR1 SGHTA and CDR2 FQGTGA. Germline trimming cut 6 bases from V and 7 bases from J; bases unmatched to any gene: 9.

In this sample, this clone turned up a few times. V gene TRBV5-1 combines with J gene TRBJ1-6; 7 positions agree with TRBD1. The CDR3 has 15 amino acids. CDR1 is SGHRS, CDR2 YFSETQ, per germline. The trim removed 0 bases at V and 9 bases at J, leaving 6 bases unmatched. CDR3 nucleotide sequence: TGCGCCAGCAGCTTGGATGAAGGGACAGTTTCACCCCTCCACTTT. Amino acids: CASSLDEGTVSPLHF.

The V and J genes are TRBV12-3 or TRBV12-4 and TRBJ1-6, with D perhaps matching TRBD1 (5 bases). Between the trimmed V and J ends, which lost 7 bases and 13 bases, there was a span of 17 bases. The CDR3 is made up of 13 amino acids. The CDR3 sequence is CASTLRGGYPLHF. CDR3 nucleotide sequence: TGTGCCAGCACCCTGCGCGGGGGGTACCCCCTCCACTTT.

The rearrangement links TRBV15 to TRBJ2-1, with D possibly being TRBD2 (5 bases). Germline loops: CDR1 LNHNV, CDR2 YYDKDF (reference sequence). The CDR3 consists of 14 residues. The V end lost 0 bases, the J end lost 6 bases, and 9 bases lay between the germline ends. DNA of the CDR3: TGTGCCACCAGCAGAGATGGGAGTTTCAATGAGCAGTTCTTC. Translated: CATSRDGSFNEQFF.

The rearrangement uses TRBV4-3 and TRBJ2-1, with 9 bases lining up with TRBD2. CDR3 size: 15 residues. Germline-derived CDR1 and CDR2 are LGHNA and YSLEER. After removal of 4 bases from V and 2 bases from J, the junction contained 3 bases not matched to a gene. DNA of the CDR3: TGCGCCAGCAGCCGTTCTAGCGGGACCTACAATGAGCAGTTCTTC. It specifies CASSRSSGTYNEQFF.

The chain combines TRBV7-9 with TRBJ2-7; 8 bases match TRBD1. Trimming took 5 bases from V and 1 from J; bases not matched to a gene: 4. Germline V lookup: CDR1 SEHNR, CDR2 FQNEAQ (reference sequence). There are 14 residues in the CDR3. Here the CDR3 reads CASSQTGVSYEQYF. The CDR3 nucleotides read TGTGCCAGCAGCCAGACAGGGGTATCCTACGAGCAGTACTTC. Supplemented by reference TRBV7-9 and TRBJ2-7, the full variable domain reads DTGVSQNPRHKITKRGQNVTFRCDPISEHNRLYWYRQTLGQGPEFLTYFQNEAQLEKSRLLSDRFSAERPKGSFSTLEIQRTEQGDSAMYLCASSQTGVSYEQYFGPGTRLTVT.

A note on this clone: The junction shows a germline mismatch at one end, possibly a read error. The chain links TRBV19 to TRBJ1-5; TRBD1 matches 7 bases. The CDR3 spans 14 residues. Germline V gene data show CDR1 as LNHDA and CDR2 as SQIVND (reference sequence). CDR3 coding DNA: TGTGCCAGTAGTGCTTGGGACAGCAGTCAGCCCCAGCATTTT. Protein product: CASSAWDSSQPQHF.

The chain carries TRBV3-1 (or the pseudogene TRBV3-2) and TRBJ2-1; 7 bases match TRBD1. Germline trimming cut 1 base from V and 3 bases from J; bases unmatched to any gene: 6. Germline V gene data show CDR1 as LGHDT and CDR2 as YNNKEL (reference sequence). This CDR3 is 16 amino acids long. The CDR3 bases are TGTGCCAGCAGCCAAGCGGGGACAGTTGGCTACAATGAGCAGTTCTTC. It encodes CASSQAGTVGYNEQFF.

The chain carries TRBV13 and TRBJ1-1; unclear D gene. The CDR3 covers 15 residues. CDR1 and CDR2 from the germline V gene are PRHDT and FYEKMQ (reference sequence). The V end lost 0 bases, the J end lost 6 bases, and 14 bases lay between the germline ends. CDR3 nucleotides: TGTGCCAGCAGCTTAGGGACAACGGGATTCCCTGAAGCTTTCTTT. Encoded protein: CASSLGTTGFPEAFF.